This TCR beta chain was documented in a study of blood T cell repertoires in COVID-19. Study-wide background: PBMCs, B-cell-depleted T cells, or T cells were the source of the cDNA or gDNA that made up the material.

CDR1 is SGHRS and CDR2 is YFSETQ in the germline V gene. Trimming shortened V by 2 bases and J by 5 bases, and 19 bases separated the two germline ends. The CDR3 has 16 residues. Profiling relied on immunoSEQ multiplex PCR, and the TCRdb table lists in-frame clones only, not all of them. This table holds roughly 60,000 clones, approximately 75% found once. The TCR originated in a man older than 75 with acute or convalescent COVID-19. What was sequenced was peripheral blood. The rearrangement links TRBV5-1 to TRBJ2-5; possible D gene TRBD2, 6 bases. CDR3 protein: CASSLPVGPGGETQYF. The CDR3, as DNA: TGCGCCAGCAGCTTACCCGTAGGGCCCGGAGGGGAGACCCAGTACTTC.